These 10 T cell receptor beta chains were all obtained from the same sample, sequenced in a study of CD8 T cells in Susac syndrome. It was with random hexamers that about 0.45 to 1 ug RNA was reverse transcribed. From the immunoSEQ multiplex PCR reads, TCRdb called clonotypes with MiXCR, one entry per CDR3 protein. Here the sample spans fewer than 350,000 distinct CDR3 sequences, about 88% being singletons. The material sequenced was CD8+ T cells from PBMCs. The receptors were sampled from a human donor with multiple sclerosis.

The chain recombines TRBV27 with TRBJ1-6; D remains unclear. Trimming left V 5 bases short and J 5 bases short, with 13 bases between. CDR3 length: 15 amino acids. In germline, CDR1 is MNHEY, CDR2 SMNVEV (reference sequence). The CDR3 coding sequence is TGTGCCAGCAGTCCCGAAAACAGCGATAATTCACCCCTCCACTTT. This gives the protein CASSPENSDNSPLHF.

The chain combines TRBV5-1 with TRBJ2-1, with D unclear. CDR3 length: 14 residues. V lost 0 bases, J lost 5 bases, and 9 bases lay in between. Germline CDR1 and CDR2: SGHRS and YFSETQ. CDR3 coding DNA: TGCGCCAGCAGCTTGGCACCACGCGACAATGAGCAGTTCTTC. Translating gives CASSLAPRDNEQFF.

The chain joins TRBV12-5 to TRBJ2-1; 11 positions agree with TRBD2. The trim removed 0 bases at V and 8 bases at J, leaving 6 bases unmatched. The germline V gene encodes CDR1 LGHNT and CDR2 FRNRAP. The CDR3 spans 16 residues. CDR3 nucleotides: TGTGCTAGTGGTTTGGTACTCGGGACTAGCGGTCATGAGCAGTTCTTC. Translating gives CASGLVLGTSGHEQFF.

This clonotype has more than one count but fewer than ten. V gene TRBV20-1 combines with J gene TRBJ2-1, with D tentatively TRBD2 (5 bases). V shed 0 bases and J shed 4 bases, with 16 bases lying between them. This CDR3 spans 16 amino acids. Looked up from germline, CDR1 is DFQATT and CDR2 is SNEGSKA (reference sequence). The chain's CDR3 is CSARDPNLAEYNEQFF. The DNA of the CDR3 is TGCAGTGCTAGAGATCCGAACCTAGCCGAGTACAATGAGCAGTTCTTC.

The chain combines TRBV21-1 with TRBJ2-7; no DNA check was done on the table's D call, TRBD2. TRBV21-1 is listed as a pseudogene. The CDR3 contains 17 residues. CDR3 amino acids: CASSKGATGDFSYEQYF. The CDR3 DNA sequence: TGTGCCAGCAGCAAAGGCGCCACGGGGGACTTCTCCTACGAGCAGTACTTC.

V usage is TRBV5-6 and J usage is TRBJ2-7; D uncertain. CDR1 SGHDT and CDR2 YYEEEE come from the germline V gene. Trimming shortened V by 1 base and J by 2 bases, and 19 bases separated the two germline ends. The length of the CDR3 is 17 residues. The CDR3 bases are TGTGCCAGCAGCTTGCCCACCGGCCAACCGGATCCCTACGAGCAGTACTTC. The encoded protein is CASSLPTGQPDPYEQYF.

This clonotype appeared a single time. This chain links TRBV9 with TRBJ2-7; TRBD2 aligns across 7 bases. Germline V gene lookup returns CDR1 SGDLS and CDR2 YYNGEE. This CDR3 has 16 residues. Trimming took 0 bases from V and 3 from J; bases not matched to a gene: 9. Here the CDR3 DNA reads TGTGCCAGCAGCGTAGGTGGACTAGGGACCGTCTACGAGCAGTACTTC. Translated: CASSVGGLGTVYEQYF.

Worth noting for this clonotype: It is unclear where the CDR3 begins or ends on the DNA, so no DNA is shown, and the CDR3 is as TCRdb lists it. The chain recombines TRBV19 with TRBJ1-2; the table's D call TRBD1 went unverified against the DNA. The CDR3 spans 13 amino acids, including both terminal residues. Per germline, CDR1 LNHDA and CDR2 SQIVND (reference sequence). The CDR3 sequence is CASTSGQFYGYTF.

This CDR3 reads CASSLGMGTGIPNEKLFF. The CDR3 region has the DNA TGTGCCAGCAGCTTGGGAATGGGGACAGGGATCCCTAATGAAAAACTGTTTTTT. The chain couples TRBV5-4 to TRBJ1-4, with 9 bases lining up with TRBD1. J gave up 3 bases and V 0 bases, and 9 bases lay outside the gene matches. The CDR3 runs to 18 residues. Germline V CDR1 and CDR2: SGHNT, YYREEE (reference sequence). Variable domain in full (rest from reference TRBV5-4 and TRBJ1-4): ETGVTQSPTHLIKTRGQQVTLRCSSQSGHNTVSWYQQALGQGPQFIFQYYREEENGRGNFPPRFSGLQFPNYSSELNVNALELDDSALYLCASSLGMGTGIPNEKLFFGSGTQLSVL.

The genes are TRBV27 and TRBJ1-1; 7 nucleotides align to TRBD1. This CDR3 has 15 amino acids. Germline CDR1 MNHEY, CDR2 SMNVEV (reference sequence). V was clipped by 6 bases and J by 0 bases; unmatched bases: 7. CDR3: CASRDRKVMNTEAFF. The CDR3 DNA reads as TGTGCCAGCAGGGACAGGAAAGTCATGAACACTGAAGCTTTCTTT.